The 21 T cell receptor beta chains reported below all come from one sample, sequenced in a study of regulatory T cells in long-lasting Graves disease. Time point specified: persistent/refractory GD, antithyroid drugs over 5 years with positive TRAb. From PBMCs, RNA was extracted and then used to make the TCR library. Arm-PCR of CDR3 regions and iRepertoire HTBI primers were used to build TCR beta libraries. Via MiXCR, TCRdb re-called the multiplex PCR reads, giving one row per CDR3 protein. The sample includes 350,000 to 450,000 distinct CDR3 sequences, 20% to 25% seen only once; the top ten take around 30%. Sequenced material: peripheral blood mononuclear cells (PBMCs), taken when the disease was refractory, from a patient treated with antithyroid drugs. The receptor set was obtained from a woman in her 40s with Graves disease.

The chain links TRBV18 to TRBJ2-7; 7 bases map to TRBD1. The CDR3 sequence is 14 residues long. The V gene's germline CDR1 is KGHSH and CDR2 LQKENI. The ends lost 3 bases at V and 1 base at J; junction bases unmatched: 3. CDR3 DNA: TGTGCCAGCTCACCGAGGGGACAGTCCTACGAGCAGTACTTC. Its protein is CASSPRGQSYEQYF.

This clonotype was detected ten times or more. The chain combines TRBV2 with TRBJ1-1; 7 nucleotides match TRBD1. The germline V gene encodes CDR1 SNHLY and CDR2 FYNNEI. V lost 6 bases to trimming and J lost 0 bases; unmatched junction nucleotides: 7. The CDR3 totals 15 residues. The DNA of the CDR3 is TGTGCCAGCAGACTCGAGGGACAGATGAACACTGAAGCTTTCTTT. Translating it yields CASRLEGQMNTEAFF.

This clonotype came up a few times. The gene calls are TRBV29-1 and TRBJ1-5; D may be TRBD1 (6 bases). The CDR3 contains 13 residues. Germline loops: CDR1 SQVTM, CDR2 ANQGSEA. Trimming removed 4 bases from V and 4 bases from J, with 11 bases in between. The CDR3 DNA follows: TGCAGCGTTGCAGGAGGGGGGAATCAGCCCCAGCATTTT. The encoded protein is CSVAGGGNQPQHF.

This clonotype was counted ten times or more. V is TRBV11-2 and J is TRBJ2-7; either TRBD1 or TRBD2 may fit D (5 bases each). The germline gives CDR1 SGHAT, CDR2 FQNNGV. The CDR3 is made up of 18 amino acids. V lost 7 bases and J 2 bases, leaving 27 bases between the germline ends. CDR3 sequence (DNA): TGTGCCAGCACCGATACCCTAGAGGGGTGGAGGACCCCCTACGAGCAGTACTTC. This gives the protein CASTDTLEGWRTPYEQYF.

Ten or more counts support this clonotype. Relative to the germline gene, one junction end is altered; a read error may explain this. This chain links TRBV5-1 with TRBJ1-1; D uncertain. The CDR3 extends over 12 amino acids. In germline, CDR1 is SGHRS, CDR2 YFSETQ. The DNA for the CDR3 is TGTGCCAGCAGTTCGGGTAGGACTGAAGCTTTCTTT. Protein: CASSSGRTEAFF.

The chain recombines TRBV6-1 with TRBJ2-4; 9 bases agree with TRBD1. V lost 6 bases, J lost 1 base, and 4 bases stayed unmatched. The CDR3 runs to 15 residues. Germline V lookup: CDR1 MNHNS, CDR2 SASEGT. As DNA, the CDR3 is TGTGCCAGCAGCCACAGGGGGCTCGCCAAAAACATTCAGTACTTC. Protein: CASSHRGLAKNIQYF.

The table lists this clonotype with many counts. This chain joins TRBV6-1 and TRBJ1-5; 7 bases line up with TRBD1. The CDR3 is 14 residues long. Per the germline V gene, CDR1 is MNHNS and CDR2 is SASEGT. The V segment lost 7 bases and the J segment 11 bases; nucleotides outside the gene matches: 14. CDR3 loop: CASKIAGTEVSQHF. In DNA, the CDR3 is TGTGCCAGCAAGATTGCAGGGACAGAAGTTTCCCAGCATTTT.

With respect to this clonotype: This clone may be a read error of a much larger clone one base away. A read error is likely, as this CDR3 ends without the conserved phenylalanine or tryptophan. The V gene is TRBV20-1, the J gene TRBJ2-7, with D maybe TRBD2 (5 bases). The germline V gene has CDR1 DFQATT and CDR2 SNEGSKA (reference sequence). The V end lost 2 bases, the J end lost 1 base, and 12 bases lay between the germline ends. This CDR3 comprises 14 residues. CDR3 sequence reads: CSARRVRDSYEQYL. CDR3 coding DNA: TGCAGTGCTAGACGGGTCCGGGATTCCTACGAGCAGTACCTC.

Turning to this clonotype: A much more abundant neighbour one base away suggests this may be a read error. V and J are TRBV29-1 and TRBJ2-1; D is uncertain. The J call may be faulty, since TRBJ2-5 better matches the DNA end. CDR3 size: 14 residues. CDR1 is SQVTM and CDR2 is ANQGSEA in the germline V gene. CDR3 sequence reads: CSVVDGPHGVTQYF. DNA for the CDR3: TGCAGCGTTGTCGACGGGCCACATGGAGTGACCCAGTACTTC.

The gene calls are TRBV28 and TRBJ2-1; the match to TRBD2 covers 8 bases. The germline V gene encodes CDR1 MDHEN and CDR2 SYDVKM. V shed 2 bases and J 5 bases; nucleotides not matched to a gene: 5. The CDR3 runs 15 residues. This CDR3 reads CASSLAPGGNNEQFF. CDR3 nucleotides: TGTGCCAGCAGTTTAGCCCCGGGAGGGAACAATGAGCAGTTCTTC. The variable domain in full, with the rest retrieved from reference TRBV28 and TRBJ2-1, is DVKVTQSSRYLVKRTGEKVFLECVQDMDHENMFWYRQDPGLGLRLIYFSYDVKMKEKGDIPEGYSVSREKKERFSLILESASTNQTSMYLCASSLAPGGNNEQFFGPGTRLTVL.

This clonotype has a count of ten or more. The V gene is TRBV28, the J gene TRBJ2-7; TRBD2 matches 12 bases. Germline V gene sequence: CDR1 MDHEN, CDR2 SYDVKM. J gave up 1 base and V 4 bases, and 5 bases lay outside the gene matches. The CDR3 contains 16 residues. The CDR3: CASSSTSGSWSYEQYF. The DNA of the CDR3 is TGTGCCAGCAGTTCGACTAGCGGGAGCTGGTCCTACGAGCAGTACTTC.

The chain couples TRBV2 to TRBJ1-2; 7 nucleotides line up with TRBD1. This CDR3 is 14 amino acids long. V trimming: 6 bases; J trimming: 4 bases; junction bases outside the gene matches: 8. Germline V gene data show CDR1 as SNHLY and CDR2 as FYNNEI. This CDR3 is CASSLAGGGYGYTF. The CDR3 DNA is TGTGCCAGCAGCCTAGCAGGGGGTGGCTATGGCTACACCTTC. Combining the CDR3 with reference TRBV2 and TRBJ1-2 gives the whole variable domain EPEVTQTPSHQVTQMGQEVILRCVPISNHLYFYWYRQILGQKVEFLVSFYNNEISEKSEIFDDQFSVERPDGSNFTLKIRSTKLEDSAMYFCASSLAGGGYGYTFGSGTRLTVV.

The chain uses TRBV20-1 and TRBJ2-7, with 7 bases lining up with TRBD2. The CDR3 has 16 residues. From germline, CDR1 is DFQATT and CDR2 SNEGSKA (reference sequence). Trimming cost V 5 bases and J 5 bases; bases outside gene matches: 18. The CDR3 protein is CSALHTPGRLAHEQYF. The CDR3 DNA follows: TGCAGTGCTTTACATACACCCGGGAGGCTAGCCCACGAGCAGTACTTC.

The V call is TRBV20-1, the J call TRBJ2-7; weak D call: TRBD1 (5 bases). Germline values: CDR1 DFQATT, CDR2 SNEGSKA (reference sequence). The CDR3 extends over 15 amino acids. Between the trimmed V and J ends, which lost 0 bases and 2 bases, there was a span of 14 bases. This CDR3 reads CSARDPTGSTYEQYF. The CDR3 nucleotides are TGCAGTGCTAGAGATCCCACAGGCTCAACCTACGAGCAGTACTTC.

This clonotype was picked up many times. V gene TRBV11-2 combines with J gene TRBJ2-7; 8 bases align to TRBD2. V shed 4 bases, J shed 5 bases, and the junction held 4 bases outside the gene matches. The CDR3 is 13 amino acids. Germline loops: CDR1 SGHAT, CDR2 FQNNGV. CDR3 bases: TGTGCCAGCAGCTCGGGACTAGTCCACGAGCAGTACTTC. Its protein is CASSSGLVHEQYF.

This chain links TRBV4-1 with TRBJ2-7, with 10 nucleotides matching TRBD1. CDR3 length: 19 residues. CDR1 is MGHRA and CDR2 is YSYEKL in the germline V gene. The junction had 15 bases not matched to a gene; V was cut back by 4 bases and J by 0 bases. CDR3 sequence: CASSRDSVLGTGVSYEQYF. CDR3 DNA sequence: TGCGCCAGCAGCCGAGATTCGGTGTTAGGGACAGGGGTCTCCTACGAGCAGTACTTC.

At least ten counts were recorded for this clonotype. The chain uses TRBV10-3 and TRBJ1-5, with TRBD1 as a possible D gene (5 bases). Germline CDR1 ENHRY, CDR2 SYGVKD. The CDR3 runs to 12 residues. V lost 9 bases to trimming and J lost 6 bases, with 12 bases between them. This CDR3 reads CAISSGSQPQHF. The CDR3 bases are TGTGCCATTTCGTCAGGGAGTCAGCCCCAGCATTTT.

The chain combines TRBV11-2 with TRBJ2-1; 7 positions match TRBD2. This CDR3 has 13 residues. V lost 0 bases and J lost 10; bases outside the gene matches: 3. CDR1 SGHAT and CDR2 FQNNGV come from the germline V gene. The CDR3 protein is CASSLEWGGEQFF. In nucleotides, the CDR3 is TGTGCCAGCAGCTTAGAATGGGGGGGGGAGCAGTTCTTC.

There are a few counts of this clonotype. This chain joins TRBV18 and TRBJ1-1, with 8 bases matching TRBD1. Germline V lookup: CDR1 KGHSH, CDR2 LQKENI. J lost 1 base, V lost 3 bases, and 4 bases had no gene match. The CDR3 loop spans 15 amino acids. CDR3 region: CASSPIGQGNTEAFF. The CDR3 nucleotides read TGTGCCAGCTCACCTATCGGACAGGGGAACACTGAAGCTTTCTTT.

The J gene is TRBJ1-5, the V gene TRBV4-1, with a possible D match to TRBD1 (5 bases). Trimming took 0 bases from V and 4 from J, leaving 7 bases between them. The CDR3 covers 14 residues. Germline CDR1 is MGHRA and CDR2 is YSYEKL. The CDR3, as DNA: TGCGCCAGCAGCCAAGAATGGGGGAATCAGCCCCAGCATTTT. Amino acids: CASSQEWGNQPQHF.

This clonotype occurred a few times. The rearrangement joins TRBV30 to TRBJ2-1; D not certain. Germline assignment: CDR1 GTSNPN and CDR2 SVGIG (reference sequence). The CDR3 totals 13 residues. V was cut by 0 bases and J by 4 bases, with 7 bases left in between. The CDR3 protein is CAWSVDSYNEQFF. The CDR3 nucleotides read TGTGCCTGGAGTGTAGACTCTTACAATGAGCAGTTCTTC. Full variable domain (missing parts from reference TRBV30 and TRBJ2-1): SQTIHQWPATLVQPVGSPLSLECTVEGTSNPNLYWYRQAAGRGLQLLFYSVGIGQISSEVPQNLSASRPQDRQFILSSKKLLLSDSGFYLCAWSVDSYNEQFFGPGTRLTVL.